Sequencing of this T cell receptor beta chain was carried out in a study of PD-1 blockade in classical Hodgkin lymphoma. Assay: immunoSEQ multiplex PCR; the TCRdb copy retains only in-frame clones and omits some. The table has several thousand clones, approximately 81% seen once. The time point was: cycle 4 day 1 (C4D1), after about 6 weeks of nivolumab. Every patient had relapsed following autologous stem cell transplantation, and cohorts differed in brentuximab vedotin exposure. Magnetic negative selection served to purify CD4+ T cells out of PBMCs that had been thawed. This CDR3 has 14 amino acids. Germline V CDR1 and CDR2: GTSNPN, SVGIG (reference sequence). V shed 0 bases and J 8 bases; nucleotides not matched to a gene: 6.

The sequence was obtained from a human donor with classical Hodgkin lymphoma. The sample here was CD4+ T cells from blood, taken before the fourth cycle of nivolumab. The gene calls are TRBV30 and TRBJ1-4; 7 positions agree with TRBD1. This chain's CDR3 is CAWSVRRGLEKLFF. DNA of the CDR3: TGTGCCTGGAGTGTTCGGAGGGGGCTGGAAAAACTGTTTTTT.